A selection of T cell receptor beta chains follows, all from one sample in a study of graft-versus-host responses after intestinal transplantation. Measured with immunoSEQ multiplex PCR; TCRdb has only the in-frame clones, and not every one. There are 100,000 or so clones in the sample; just over 90% occur only once, and approximately 2% lies in the top ten. Their recognized antigens are unknown. Sequences were derived from unstimulated CD8+ T cells sorted from spleen or lymph node cells, sampled before intestinal transplant. Receptor source: a human donor who received an intestinal transplant. Each CDR3 is given with its conserved first and last residue. A D gene is named only where the DNA matches it firmly. Where a row states a size, it is once, few, many or the class of an expanded clone; other rows omit it.

J,D,V,size,CDR3,DNA
TRBJ1-1,TRBD1,TRBV2,.,CASSDPTGGIAEAFF,TGTGCCAGCAGTGACCCTACAGGGGGGATCGCTGAAGCTTTCTTT
TRBJ2-3,TRBD2,TRBV9,.,CASSVRAGDTDTQYF,TGTGCCAGCAGCGTTAGGGCGGGGGACACAGATACGCAGTATTTT
TRBJ2-7,.,TRBV10-2,.,CASTTYEQYF,TGCGCCAGCACCACCTACGAGCAGTACTTC
TRBJ2-3,.,TRBV9,.,CASSVGGHRTDTQYF,TGTGCCAGCAGCGTAGGGGGACATCGCACAGATACGCAGTATTTT
TRBJ2-1,TRBD2,TRBV29-1,.,CSAQASSGGAGEQFF,TGCAGCGCCCAGGCGAGTAGCGGGGGAGCTGGCGAGCAGTTCTTC
TRBJ2-3,.,TRBV7-2,.,CASSLEASVGTDTQYF,TGTGCCAGCAGCTTAGAAGCTAGCGTAGGAACAGATACGCAGTATTTT
TRBJ1-2,TRBD1,TRBV4-3,.,CASSQGTGPYYGYTF,TGCGCCAGCAGCCAGGGGACAGGGCCATACTATGGCTACACCTTC
TRBJ1-2,TRBD1,TRBV4-1,.,CASTGAGGPYGYTF,TGCGCCAGTACAGGGGCGGGGGGCCCATATGGCTACACCTTC
TRBJ2-7,TRBD1,TRBV6-6,.,CASSLLPTGQFYEQYF,TGTGCCAGCAGCCTACTACCGACGGGACAGTTCTACGAGCAGTACTTC
TRBJ2-5,.,TRBV13,once,CASSLKGEETQYF,TGTGCCAGCAGCTTAAAGGGAGAAGAGACCCAGTACTTC
TRBJ1-5,.,TRBV6-6,.,CASSPSGYSNQPQHF,TGTGCCAGCAGCCCGTCAGGATATAGCAATCAGCCCCAGCATTTT
TRBJ1-2,TRBD1,TRBV29-1,.,CSVFTGGWKGYTF,TGCAGCGTTTTTACAGGGGGCTGGAAGGGCTACACCTTC
TRBJ1-2,TRBD1,TRBV6-1,.,CASSEALRDRLYGYTF,TGTGCCAGCAGTGAAGCGCTTCGGGACAGACTCTATGGCTACACCTTC
TRBJ2-3,.,TRBV14,few,CASSQDPRRSLGRRDTQYF,TGTGCCAGCAGCCAAGACCCCCGCCGATCATTAGGAAGGAGAGATACGCAGTATTTT
TRBJ2-3,.,TRBV11-2,.,CASRHSLPSTDTQYF,TGTGCCAGCAGACATTCCCTCCCCAGCACAGATACGCAGTATTTT
TRBJ1-2,.,TRBV2,.,CASREAGIYLTIGYTF,TGTGCCAGCAGGGAAGCCGGGATATACCTAACTATTGGCTACACCTTC
TRBJ1-2,TRBD1,TRBV6-5,once,CASSSQGAVYGYTF,TGTGCCAGCAGTTCACAGGGGGCGGTCTATGGCTACACCTTC
TRBJ2-2,.,TRBV4-3,.,CASGDTNTGELFF,TGCGCCAGCGGTGACACGAACACCGGGGAGCTGTTTTTC
TRBJ1-2,.,TRBV6-6,.,CAVHSNYGYTF,TGTGCCGTTCACTCTAACTATGGCTACACCTTC
TRBJ2-2,.,TRBV11-2,.,CASSLVRVAAGELFF,TGTGCCAGCAGCTTAGTTCGGGTTGCGGCCGGGGAGCTGTTTTTT
TRBJ2-2,.,TRBV29-1,.,CSVEDSYTGELFF,TGCAGCGTTGAGGACAGCTACACCGGGGAGCTGTTTTTT
TRBJ2-3,.,TRBV4-1,.,CASSQTAGSPTDTQYF,TGCGCCAGCAGCCAAACGGCCGGGAGCCCCACAGATACGCAGTATTTT
TRBJ2-7,.,TRBV27,.,CASSLMGAAGHISYEQYF,TGTGCCAGCAGTCTTATGGGGGCGGCGGGTCATATCTCCTACGAGCAGTACTTC
TRBJ1-6,.,TRBV25-1,.,CASKGASSYNSPLHF,TGTGCCAGCAAAGGGGCGAGCTCCTATAATTCACCCCTCCACTTT
TRBJ1-1,TRBD1,TRBV27,.,CASSLSRGSNTEAFF,TGTGCCAGCAGTTTATCCAGGGGGTCGAACACTGAAGCTTTCTTT
TRBJ1-2,.,TRBV5-6,.,CASSLGTPYGYTF,TGTGCCAGCAGCTTGGGGACACCATATGGCTACACCTTC
TRBJ2-7,.,TRBV6-5,.,CASSYSGTSYEQYF,TGTGCCAGCAGTTACTCCGGGACATCTTACGAGCAGTACTTC
TRBJ2-1,TRBD2,TRBV18,once,CASSPPVFSGGSYNEQFF,TGTGCCAGCTCACCACCGGTTTTTAGCGGGGGGTCCTACAATGAGCAGTTCTTC
TRBJ1-6,.,TRBV6-5,.,CASSYSAGDNSPLHF,TGTGCCAGCAGTTACTCGGCAGGGGATAATTCACCCCTCCACTTT
TRBJ2-3,.,TRBV10-3,.,CAISGKAGINTDTQYF,TGTGCCATCAGTGGTAAGGCGGGGATTAACACAGACACGCAGTATTTT
TRBJ1-2,.,TRBV11-2,.,CASSLGGYGYTF,TGTGCCAGCAGCTTAGGAGGGTATGGCTACACCTTC
TRBJ2-7,.,TRBV7-9,.,CASSPQGTYEQYF,TGTGCCAGCAGCCCTCAGGGAACCTACGAGCAGTACTTC
TRBJ2-3,.,TRBV4-1,once,CASSQDRGTSTDTQYF,TGCGCCAGCAGCCAAGATCGGGGGACCAGCACAGATACGCAGTATTTT
TRBJ2-3,TRBD2,TRBV4-1,.,CASSHSGTSGADTQYF,TGCGCCAGCAGCCACTCCGGGACTAGCGGGGCGGACACGCAGTATTTT
TRBJ2-1,TRBD1,TRBV7-6,.,CASSSPGQGLRGNEQFF,TGTGCCAGCAGCTCCCCGGGACAGGGGCTCCGGGGGAATGAGCAGTTCTTC
TRBJ2-2,TRBD1,TRBV7-9,.,CASSLAYDRENTGELFF,TGTGCCAGCAGCTTAGCATATGACAGGGAGAACACCGGGGAGCTGTTTTTT
TRBJ2-1,.,TRBV30,once,CAWEETRASNEQFF,TGTGCCTGGGAGGAAACTAGGGCATCCAATGAGCAGTTCTTC
TRBJ2-1,TRBD2,TRBV6-5,.,CATTSGGTHVNEQFF,TGTGCCACCACTAGCGGGGGGACCCACGTCAATGAGCAGTTCTTC
TRBJ2-3,TRBD2,TRBV7-6,.,CASSSDSSGGVVDTQYF,TGTGCCAGCAGCTCCGATTCTAGCGGGGGGGTGGTAGATACGCAGTATTTT
TRBJ2-3,TRBD1,TRBV11-2,.,CASSIWDRGVADTQYF,TGTGCCAGCAGCATATGGGACAGGGGGGTAGCAGATACGCAGTATTTT
TRBJ2-3,.,TRBV13,.,CASSSAGDRTANTQYF,TGTGCCAGCAGCTCCGCAGGCGACAGGACCGCCAATACGCAGTATTTT
TRBJ2-3,.,TRBV11-3,.,CASSLKARRGTDTQYF,TGTGCCAGCAGCTTAAAAGCAAGGCGGGGAACAGATACGCAGTATTTT
TRBJ1-6,.,TRBV6-1,.,CASSETAGYSPLHF,TGTGCCAGCAGTGAGACGGCAGGGTATTCACCCCTCCACTTT
TRBJ1-2,.,TRBV6-5,.,CASSYVSGGDGYTF,TGTGCCAGCAGTTACGTATCGGGGGGAGATGGCTACACCTTC
TRBJ2-2,.,TRBV2,.,CASSTQGTGELFF,TGTGCCAGCAGTACACAGGGAACGGGGGAGCTGTTTTTT
TRBJ2-1,TRBD2,TRBV7-8,once,CASSLAPGGPYNEQFF,TGTGCCAGCAGCTTAGCGCCGGGGGGGCCCTACAATGAGCAGTTCTTC
TRBJ1-1,.,TRBV9,.,CASSGGAGTEAFF,TGTGCCAGCTCGGGGGGGGCTGGGACTGAAGCTTTCTTT
TRBJ1-2,.,TRBV14,.,CASSQDGLDYGYTF,TGTGCCAGCAGCCAAGACGGACTTGACTATGGCTACACCTTC
TRBJ2-7,.,TRBV29-1,.,CSVQTEVYGQYF,TGCAGCGTTCAGACAGAAGTCTACGGGCAGTACTTC
TRBJ2-3,.,TRBV5-6,.,CASMSGSVSRDTQYF,TGTGCCAGCATGTCCGGATCCGTTTCGCGGGATACGCAGTATTTT
TRBJ2-5,TRBD1,TRBV7-6,.,CASSLEPGRGLGETQYF,TGTGCCAGCAGCTTAGAACCTGGCAGGGGGCTTGGAGAGACCCAGTACTTC
TRBJ2-7,TRBD1,TRBV7-9,.,CASSWDSSYEQYF,TGTGCCAGCAGCTGGGACAGCTCCTACGAGCAGTACTTC
TRBJ1-2,.,TRBV29-1,once,CSVGAFGGGGYGYTF,TGCAGCGTTGGGGCGTTCGGCGGGGGCGGCTATGGCTACACCTTC
TRBJ2-7,.,TRBV9,.,CASGWPEQYF,TGTGCCAGTGGTTGGCCCGAGCAGTACTTC
TRBJ2-5,.,TRBV4-3,.,CASSQDDNQETQYF,TGCGCCAGCAGCCAAGATGACAACCAAGAGACCCAGTACTTC
TRBJ2-6,.,TRBV19,.,CASSTPGLGSGANVLTF,TGTGCCAGTAGTACTCCGGGACTGGGCTCTGGGGCCAACGTCCTGACTTTC